This is a list of T cell receptor beta chains from one sample in a study of somatic mutations in cytotoxic T cells in rheumatoid arthritis. TCRdb keeps only in-frame clones here, not all; method: immunoSEQ multiplex PCR. The data hold around 15,000 clones, with approximately 84% observed a single time. The sequenced sample was CD8+ T cells sorted from blood. These receptors all come from an adult with rheumatoid arthritis. The CDR3 runs from the conserved cysteine through the conserved F or W. The order of the fields is clone size, J gene, D gene, V gene, CDR3 DNA, CDR3 protein. The D gene is left open where the match is weak. Not all rows give a size; the values are once, few, many and, for expanded clones, a class.

- TRBJ1-3 - TRBV6-6 TGTGCCACCTCTGGGTTGGGTAAGGGTGGAAACACCATATATTTT CATSGLGKGGNTIYF
- TRBJ1-5 - TRBV4-1 TGCGCCAGCAGCCAAGATTTAGGGGATCAGCCCCAGCATTTT CASSQDLGDQPQHF
once TRBJ1-2 - TRBV6-1 TGTGCCAGCACCGACGGGGGATCTGGCTACACCTTC CASTDGGSGYTF
- TRBJ2-7 - TRBV6-1 TGTGCCAGCAGGGCTATCGACTCCTACGGCGAGCAGTACTTC CASRAIDSYGEQYF
- TRBJ2-2 TRBD2 TRBV7-7 TGTGCTAGCAGCTCCCCGGGCGGGACTAACACCGAGGAGCTGTTTTTT CASSSPGGTNTEELFF
few TRBJ1-1 - TRBV7-8 TGTGCCAGCAGCTCCGGGGAGGGGGACACTGAAGCTTTCTTT CASSSGEGDTEAFF
few TRBJ2-5 TRBD2 TRBV5-1 TGCGCCAGCAGCCCGTGGGCGGGGGATCGAGAGACCCAGTACTTC CASSPWAGDRETQYF
- TRBJ1-3 - TRBV30 TGTGCCTGGAGTTTGGGGGGGCTTGGAAACACCATATATTTT CAWSLGGLGNTIYF
- TRBJ2-7 TRBD2 TRBV18 TGTGCCAGCTCACTACAGGGACTAGCCTACGAGCAGTACTTC CASSLQGLAYEQYF
- TRBJ2-1 - TRBV14 TGTGCCAGCAGCCAAGGGCTAAGAAGCTCCTACAATGAGCAGTTCTTC CASSQGLRSSYNEQFF
few TRBJ2-1 - TRBV18 TGTGCCAGCTCATCACTAGCCCCGCCATCTTATCAAGAGCAGTTCTTC CASSSLAPPSYQEQFF
- TRBJ2-3 - TRBV27 TGTGCCAGCAGTTTATCGCAGTACGGAGATACGCAGTATTTT CASSLSQYGDTQYF
- TRBJ1-1 - TRBV5-5 TGTGCCAGCAGCTTGGACAGGGTAGCCACTGAAGCTTTCTTT CASSLDRVATEAFF
- TRBJ1-2 - TRBV7-9 TGTGCCAGCAGCTTAGACGGGGGATATCTCACCCCTTTCTATGGCTACACCTTC CASSLDGGYLTPFYGYTF
few TRBJ2-7 - TRBV27 TGTGCCAGCAGTTTGGGGGGTATCTACGAGCAGTACTTC CASSLGGIYEQYF
- TRBJ1-2 - TRBV18 TGTGCCAGCTCCCCAGAGGACAGACCGGGTGGCTACACCTTC CASSPEDRPGGYTF
once TRBJ1-2 - TRBV5-1 TGCGCCAGCAGTGATGGCTACACCTTC CASSDGYTF
- TRBJ1-5 - TRBV5-4 TGTGCCAGCAGCTTGGACGGGACGGGCAATCAGCCCCAGCATTTT CASSLDGTGNQPQHF
- TRBJ2-1 - TRBV12-5 TGTGCTAGTGGTCAGACAGGCAATGAGCAGTTCTTC CASGQTGNEQFF
- TRBJ2-3 TRBD2 TRBV9 TGTGCCAGCAGCGTAGAATTTAGCGGGGCTAGCACAGATACGCAGTATTTT CASSVEFSGASTDTQYF
- TRBJ2-1 - TRBV11-3 TGTGCCAGCAGCTTATCCGCATCCAATGAGCAGTTCTTC CASSLSASNEQFF
- TRBJ2-1 - TRBV6-4 TGTGCCAGCAGTGACTCTGGTGGGATCTCCTACAATGAGCAGTTCTTC CASSDSGGISYNEQFF
- TRBJ1-1 TRBD1 TRBV30 TGTGCCTGGGGGACAGACGGGAACACTGAAGCTTTCTTT CAWGTDGNTEAFF
- TRBJ1-3 - TRBV5-1 TGCGCCAGCAGCTTGGGGGACGGCTCTGGAAACACCATATATTTT CASSLGDGSGNTIYF
- TRBJ2-1 TRBD2 TRBV27 TGTGCCAGCAGAGTAGCGGGAGGGCTCTACAATGAGCAGTTCTTC CASRVAGGLYNEQFF
once TRBJ1-1 TRBD1 TRBV29-1 TGCAGCGTTCAGACAGGGCGGACTGAAGCTTTCTTT CSVQTGRTEAFF
- TRBJ2-7 TRBD1 TRBV11-3 TGTGCCAGCAGCGGGGACAGGGACTACGAGCAGTACTTC CASSGDRDYEQYF
- TRBJ1-1 - TRBV15 TGTGCCACCACGAATGTAGGGAATTCGTGGGACACTGAAGCTTTCTTT CATTNVGNSWDTEAFF
- TRBJ2-5 TRBD2 TRBV9 TGTGCCAGCAGCGTAGGCGCTAGCGGGAGTGAGACCCAGTACTTC CASSVGASGSETQYF
- TRBJ1-1 TRBD1 TRBV5-5 TGTGCCAGCAGCTCAGGGACAGGGGGCGTCACTGAAGCTTTCTTT CASSSGTGGVTEAFF
- TRBJ2-3 - TRBV7-9 TGTGCCAGCAGCTCGCCGAGGCAGGGAAAGGCAGATACGCAGTATTTT CASSSPRQGKADTQYF